This TCR beta chain was found in a study of blood T cell repertoires in COVID-19 (TCRdb year 2020). Background for the entire study: Collaborator samples came from the United States, Italy and Spain and covered acute and convalescent phases of COVID-19. Nearly every sample came with metadata listing a de-identified subject ID, COVID-19 status, age in years and sex. Where HLA class I and class II types were available, the types were taken from metadata supplied by the sample provider, not from assay-based typing. The samples were drawn from the first 160 participants of the ongoing ImmuneRACE study and from some 1,300 subjects provided by 6 global collaborators. The dataset comprised deeply sampled blood TCRbeta repertoires from subjects exposed to, actively infected with, or recovered from COVID-19. The prospective study material was composed of cDNA or gDNA derived from T cells, B-cell-depleted T cells, or PBMCs. The repertoires were made available in a free public database intended to serve as a resource for research on the immune response to SARS-CoV-2. Overall results and qualifications from the work: The amount of clinical and demographic metadata varied by source and participant and was provided uncurated.

The CDR3 covers 14 residues, taking in both the cysteine and the phenylalanine. Only the CDR3 DNA is retained, 42 bases long and in frame from the first base. A distance of 11 bases separates the germline ends of V and J, which lose 7 bases and 1 base respectively. The germline V gene sets CDR1 to SNHLY and CDR2 to FYNNEI. The immunoSEQ Assay, a bias-controlled multiplex PCR, was used to amplify TCRbeta CDR3 regions from genomic DNA. The study's processing was this. Nucleated cell counts per sample were estimated from amplification of reference gene primers within the assay. To quantify the absolute abundance of each unique TCRbeta CDR3 rearrangement, sequence reads were collapsed and filtered. For each sample, productive Simpson clonality was calculated as the square root of Simpson's diversity index across productive rearrangements. This is the immuneACCESS table as TCRdb keeps it, with only in-frame sequences that have V and J called. A part of the clones is gone; compared with another copy, unresolved V genes explain less than half, and the rest is unexplained. V, J and clone size derive from that table, while D and trimming were established from the DNA sequence. The sample table lists about 180,000 clones, around 86% of them with a count of one. The top ten constitute about 9.7% of the sample.

The sample holds one count of this clone. Its target antigen remains unknown. Per-base qualities were not stored, and no clone one base away is much larger. Participants in the prospective study were enrolled through a virtual design, were aged roughly 18 to 100 years, and lived in roughly 25 United States geographic areas. To assign participants to cohorts, the prospective study relied on clinical history that participants themselves reported in a screening survey and a study questionnaire. For ImmuneRACE Cohort 3, a participant was defined as recovered based on two consecutive negative NP/OP PCR tests, clearance by a healthcare professional, or resolution of symptoms. In the prospective study, mobile phlebotomists collected whole blood, serum and a nasopharyngeal or oropharyngeal swab from each participant. Additional blood draws and questionnaires over an approximately 2-month period could optionally be provided by prospective study participants. Prospective study blood samples were shipped either frozen or at room temperature before DNA extraction.

Input material: PBMCs or T cells enriched from blood (not recorded which). The rearranged segments are TRBV2 and TRBJ2-1; matching of 6 bases hints at TRBD1 as the D gene. The receptor was derived from a woman in her twenties or thirties who had recovered from COVID-19. This receptor carries the CDR3 CASTYRVSYNEQFF. Read as DNA, the sequence is TGTGCCAGCACTTACAGGGTTTCCTACAATGAGCAGTTCTTC.